These 17 T cell receptor beta chains came from one sample sequenced in a study of identical twins. TCRdb itself ran the 5' RACE reads through MiXCR, one entry per CDR3 protein. The table lists 200,000 to 250,000 distinct CDR3 sequences, around 7.6% of them singletons. This same sample was also part of a study on yellow fever vaccine responses in identical twins.

The specimen was CD8+ T cells sorted from blood. The receptors come from a woman between 18 and 29 years old in good health.

This clonotype was seen repeatedly, ten times or more. The rearrangement joins TRBV25-1 to TRBJ2-7; no clear D gene. The CDR3 is 13 amino acids. Germline V gene data show CDR1 as MGHDK and CDR2 as SYGVNS. Trimming removed 7 bases at V and 7 bases at J, with 17 bases between. The CDR3 is CASMLGYLGEQYF. CDR3 in DNA: TGTGCCAGCATGTTAGGGTACCTCGGGGAGCAGTACTTC.

V usage is TRBV9 and J usage is TRBJ2-7; 7 bases map to TRBD2. This CDR3 is built from 14 residues. J lost 5 bases, V lost 2 bases, and 7 bases had no gene match. The germline gives CDR1 SGDLS, CDR2 YYNGEE. CDR3 loop: CASSVAGVGDEQYF. For the CDR3, the DNA is TGTGCCAGCAGCGTGGCGGGAGTAGGGGACGAGCAGTACTTC.

The rearrangement joins TRBV21-1 to TRBJ2-7; the D segment call TRBD2 is taken from the table without a DNA check. TRBV21-1 is assigned pseudogene status. The CDR3 covers 15 residues. The CDR3 region is CATEGTSLGVDEQYV. In DNA form, the CDR3 reads TGTGCCACCGAAGGGACTAGCCTAGGTGTCGACGAGCAGTACGTC.

Only a few counts were recorded for this clonotype. The rearrangement links TRBV12-3 or TRBV12-4 to TRBJ2-2, with 12 bases aligning to TRBD2. The CDR3 is made up of 19 amino acids. Losses at the gene ends were 2 bases for V and 0 bases for J; bases not matched to a gene: 7. The CDR3 DNA is TGTGCCAGCAGTTTACTCCTGACTAGCGGGGGAACGAACACCGGGGAGCTGTTTTTT. Translating gives CASSLLLTSGGTNTGELFF.

This clonotype was recorded at least ten times. The V and J genes are TRBV12-3 or TRBV12-4 and TRBJ2-5; the D gene is possibly TRBD1 (5 bases). Trimming left V 1 base short and J 1 base short, with 10 bases between. The CDR3 length is 15 residues. The CDR3 loop reads CASSLGFGAQETQYF. The CDR3 bases are TGTGCCAGCAGTTTAGGTTTTGGGGCCCAAGAGACCCAGTACTTC.

At least ten counts were recorded for this clonotype. The chain couples TRBV15 to TRBJ1-5, with 8 bases aligning to TRBD1. V gave up 6 bases and J gave up 6 bases; unmatched junction bases: 7. Germline values: CDR1 LNHNV, CDR2 YYDKDF (reference sequence). The CDR3 runs to 14 residues. The chain's CDR3 is CATSADREVQPQHF. The CDR3 nucleotides read TGTGCCACCAGTGCGGACAGGGAGGTTCAGCCCCAGCATTTT.

In this sample, this clonotype turned up many times. The gene calls are TRBV10-2 and TRBJ1-5; D is uncertain. There are 14 residues in the CDR3. Between the trimmed V and J ends, which lost 6 bases and 2 bases, there was a span of 11 bases. Germline V lookup: CDR1 WSHSY, CDR2 SAAADI. The CDR3 sequence: CASSGVGGNQPQHF. CDR3 sequence (DNA): TGCGCCAGCAGCGGGGTAGGTGGCAATCAGCCCCAGCATTTT.

The chain has TRBV27 and TRBJ1-2, with D maybe TRBD1 (6 bases). From germline, CDR1 is MNHEY and CDR2 SMNVEV (reference sequence). This CDR3 has 14 amino acids. V lost 5 bases and J 4 bases, leaving 14 bases between the germline ends. As DNA, the CDR3 is TGTGCCAGCAGTCTAGGACAGCATAGCTATGGCTACACCTTC. Encoded protein: CASSLGQHSYGYTF.

Remarks on this clonotype: The junction does not match germline at one end; this may be a read error. The chain links TRBV3-1 to TRBJ2-3; the D gene is possibly TRBD2 (6 bases). The CDR3 is 19 residues long. Germline V CDR1 and CDR2: LGHDT, YNNKEL (reference sequence). CDR3 sequence: CATSQDLGTLAGGTDTQYF. In DNA, the CDR3 is TGTGCCACCAGCCAAGATTTAGGTACTCTAGCCGGGGGAACAGATACGCAGTATTTT.

This clonotype was observed a few times. The V call is TRBV28, the J call TRBJ1-5; D gene ambiguous. The CDR3 loop spans 14 amino acids. V dropped 3 bases and J dropped 0 bases, with 6 bases sitting between them. Germline V gene lookup returns CDR1 MDHEN and CDR2 SYDVKM. DNA for the CDR3: TGTGCCAGCAGTTTTCTCAATAGCAATCAGCCCCAGCATTTT. Residues: CASSFLNSNQPQHF.

This chain joins TRBV5-1 and TRBJ2-3; 7 bases line up with TRBD1. The V and J ends lost 7 bases and 3 bases, in that order; junction bases with no gene match: 11. There are 15 residues in the CDR3. The germline V gene encodes CDR1 SGHRS and CDR2 YFSETQ. The CDR3 here is CASGLRDRATDTQYF. The CDR3 DNA reads TGCGCCAGCGGCCTCCGGGACAGAGCTACAGATACGCAGTATTTT.

This clonotype was detected many times. This chain uses TRBV10-2 with TRBJ2-5; 7 nucleotides line up with TRBD1. This CDR3 has 15 residues. Germline V gene lookup returns CDR1 WSHSY and CDR2 SAAADI. With 7 bases clipped from V and 3 bases from J, the junction kept 11 bases outside the gene matches. CDR3 nucleotide sequence: TGCGCCAGCAAATCTACTCAGGGGGTCAAAGAGACCCAGTACTTC. The encoded protein is CASKSTQGVKETQYF.

This clonotype was counted at least ten times. CDR3 nucleotide sequence: TGCAGCGTTGTACAGACGAACTACGAGCAGTACTTC. It yields the protein CSVVQTNYEQYF. The chain employs TRBV29-1 and TRBJ2-7; D not resolved. V was pared by 4 bases and J by 3 bases, with 10 bases between. Germline V gives CDR1 SQVTM, CDR2 ANQGSEA. The CDR3 spans 12 residues.

This clonotype was counted ten times or more. V gene TRBV5-1 combines with J gene TRBJ2-1; D remains ambiguous. The CDR3 covers 11 residues. CDR1 and CDR2 (germline): SGHRS, YFSETQ. Deletions cut 7 bases from V and 7 bases from J, with 9 bases between. This CDR3 is CASSDTNEQFF. CDR3 DNA: TGCGCCAGCTCAGACACGAATGAGCAGTTCTTC.

This clonotype was counted at least ten times. This chain connects TRBV3-1 to TRBJ2-1, with a weak D call TRBD1 (6 bases). This CDR3 comprises 17 residues. In germline, CDR1 is LGHDT, CDR2 YNNKEL (reference sequence). The V gene lost 0 bases and the J gene lost 0 bases, with 12 bases spanning the gap. CDR3 sequence reads: CASSQDLSGDSYNEQFF. The CDR3 bases are TGTGCCAGCAGCCAAGACCTCTCAGGGGACTCCTACAATGAGCAGTTCTTC.

The genes are TRBV6-5 and TRBJ1-2; no clear D. Germline CDR1 and CDR2: MNHEY and SVGAGI. Trimming cost V 6 bases and J 5 bases, with 7 bases left between them. The CDR3 consists of 11 residues. The CDR3 region is CASRHAYGYTF. The DNA of the CDR3 is TGTGCCAGCAGACATGCTTATGGCTACACCTTC.

For this clonotype: At one of its ends the junction is not consistent with the germline gene, which may arise from a read error. The chain combines TRBV7-9 with TRBJ2-7; D is uncertain. Per germline, CDR1 SEHNR and CDR2 FQNEAQ (reference sequence). CDR3 length: 12 residues. The CDR3 sequence: CASSLGWNEQYF. DNA of the CDR3: TGTGCCAGCAGTTTAGGGTGGAACGAGCAGTACTTC. Complete variable domain (other parts from reference TRBV7-9 and TRBJ2-7): DTGVSQNPRHKITKRGQNVTFRCDPISEHNRLYWYRQTLGQGPEFLTYFQNEAQLEKSRLLSDRFSAERPKGSFSTLEIQRTEQGDSAMYLCASSLGWNEQYFGPGTRLTVT.